This section outlines one TCR beta chain sequence together with its context. The sample is drawn from a study of blood T cell repertoires in COVID-19. The overall study: Sample material is recorded as cDNA or gDNA derived from T cells, B-cell-depleted T cells, or PBMCs.

Original handling: Amplification with reference gene primers provided the estimates of nucleated cell counts. This table comes from immunoSEQ multiplex PCR, and its TCRdb copy is limited to in-frame clones, with some not included. V, J and clone size were drawn from that table, and D and trimming were deduced from the DNA. The top ten clones hold about 6.3% of a sample with about 90,000 clones, 85% to 95% of them seen once. V was pared by 8 bases and J by 4 bases, with 4 bases of the junction left unmatched. The CDR3 sequence is 12 residues long. The germline CDR1 and CDR2 sequences are MDHEN and SYDVKM.

This clonotype was obtained from a woman aged 55-75 years with active COVID-19. The chain employs TRBV28 and TRBJ1-1, with 7 positions matching TRBD1. Sample: peripheral blood. The CDR3 region has the DNA TGTGCCAGCTACTACAGGGGCACTGAAGCTTTCTTT. It is translated as CASYYRGTEAFF.